The sequence of this TCR beta chain was determined in a study of neurological immune-mediated disorders. This sample's time point: longitudinal time-point 2. Every sequencing run produced over 200 million TCR-beta sequences, and the sequences from any one run covered 15-18 subjects. TCRdb fed the 5' RACE reads into MiXCR, producing one record per CDR3 protein. The table shows over 55,000 distinct CDR3 sequences, with roughly 10% occurring only once. The CDR3 has 14 residues. Germline V gives CDR1 LGHDT, CDR2 YNNKEL (reference sequence). V was clipped by 3 bases and J by 1 base, with 9 bases between them. This clonotype was seen many times.

The chain has TRBV3-1 and TRBJ2-5; D tentatively reads TRBD1 or TRBD2 (5 bases each). The TCR was taken from a young man in good health. Sequenced sample: PBMCs. The CDR3 sequence is CASSQIGAQETQYF. CDR3 bases: TGTGCCAGCAGCCAGATCGGGGCCCAAGAGACCCAGTACTTC.